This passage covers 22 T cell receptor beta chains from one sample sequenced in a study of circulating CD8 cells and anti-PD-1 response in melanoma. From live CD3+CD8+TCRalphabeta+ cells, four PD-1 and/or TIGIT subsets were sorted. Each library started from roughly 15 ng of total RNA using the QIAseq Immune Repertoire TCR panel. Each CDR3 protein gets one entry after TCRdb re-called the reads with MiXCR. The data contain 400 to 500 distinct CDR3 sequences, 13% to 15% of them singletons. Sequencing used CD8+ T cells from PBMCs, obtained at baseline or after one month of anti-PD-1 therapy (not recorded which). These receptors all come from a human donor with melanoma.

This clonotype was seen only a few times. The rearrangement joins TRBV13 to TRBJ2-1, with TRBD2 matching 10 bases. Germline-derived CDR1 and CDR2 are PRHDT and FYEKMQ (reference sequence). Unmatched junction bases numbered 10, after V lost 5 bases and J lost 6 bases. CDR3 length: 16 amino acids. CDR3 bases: TGTGCCAGCAGCCCCAGGGGAGCGGGAGGGCGCAATGAGCAGTTCTTC. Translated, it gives CASSPRGAGGRNEQFF.

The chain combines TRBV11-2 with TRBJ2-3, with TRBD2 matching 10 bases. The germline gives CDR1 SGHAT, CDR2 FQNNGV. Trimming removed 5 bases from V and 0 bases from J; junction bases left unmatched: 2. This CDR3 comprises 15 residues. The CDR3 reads CASSRTSGSTDTQYF. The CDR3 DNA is TGTGCCAGCAGCCGGACTAGCGGTAGCACAGATACGCAGTATTTT. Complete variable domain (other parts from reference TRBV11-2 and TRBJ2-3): EAGVAQSPRYKIIEKRQSVAFWCNPISGHATLYWYQQILGQGPKLLIQFQNNGVVDDSQLPKDRFSAERLKGVDSTLKIQPAKLEDSAVYLCASSRTSGSTDTQYFGPGTRLTVL.

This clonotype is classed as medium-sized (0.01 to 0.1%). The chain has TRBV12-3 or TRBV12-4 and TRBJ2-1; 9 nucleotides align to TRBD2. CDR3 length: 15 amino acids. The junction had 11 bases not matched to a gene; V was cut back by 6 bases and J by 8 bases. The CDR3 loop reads CASSLLAGGPHEQFF. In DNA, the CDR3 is TGTGCCAGCAGCCTTCTTGCGGGAGGGCCCCATGAGCAGTTCTTC.

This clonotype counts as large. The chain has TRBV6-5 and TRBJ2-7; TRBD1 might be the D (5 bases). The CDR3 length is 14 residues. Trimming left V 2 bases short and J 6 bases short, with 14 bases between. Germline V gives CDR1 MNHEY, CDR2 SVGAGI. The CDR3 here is CASSYGSGRIEQYF. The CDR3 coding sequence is TGTGCCAGCAGTTACGGGTCAGGGCGGATCGAGCAGTACTTC.

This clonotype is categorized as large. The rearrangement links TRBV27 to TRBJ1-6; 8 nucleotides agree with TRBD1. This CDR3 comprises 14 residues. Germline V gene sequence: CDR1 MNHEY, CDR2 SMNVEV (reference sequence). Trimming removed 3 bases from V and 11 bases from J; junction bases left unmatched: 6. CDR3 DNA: TGTGCCAGCAGTTTTGGCACAGGGGGTACACCCCTCCACTTT. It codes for CASSFGTGGTPLHF.

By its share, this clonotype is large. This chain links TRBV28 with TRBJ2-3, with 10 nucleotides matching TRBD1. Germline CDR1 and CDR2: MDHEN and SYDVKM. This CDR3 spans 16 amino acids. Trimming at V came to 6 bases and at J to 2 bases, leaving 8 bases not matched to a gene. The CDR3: CASRDLDRGATDTQYF. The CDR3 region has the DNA TGTGCCAGCAGAGACCTGGACAGGGGGGCCACAGATACGCAGTATTTT.

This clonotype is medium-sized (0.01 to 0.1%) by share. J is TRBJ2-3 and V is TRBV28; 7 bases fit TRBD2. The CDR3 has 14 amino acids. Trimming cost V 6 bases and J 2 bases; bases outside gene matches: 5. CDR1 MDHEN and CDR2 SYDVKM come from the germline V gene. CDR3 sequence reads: CASRPGTNTDTQYF. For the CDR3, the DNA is TGTGCCAGCAGACCGGGGACTAACACAGATACGCAGTATTTT. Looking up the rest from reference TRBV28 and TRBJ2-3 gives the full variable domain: DVKVTQSSRYLVKRTGEKVFLECVQDMDHENMFWYRQDPGLGLRLIYFSYDVKMKEKGDIPEGYSVSREKKERFSLILESASTNQTSMYLCASRPGTNTDTQYFGPGTRLTVL.

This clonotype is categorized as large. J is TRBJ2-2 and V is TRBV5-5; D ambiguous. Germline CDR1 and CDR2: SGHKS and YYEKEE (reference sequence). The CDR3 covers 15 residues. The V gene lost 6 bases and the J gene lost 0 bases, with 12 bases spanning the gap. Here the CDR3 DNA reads TGTGCCAGCACCTGGGCCGGTACGAACACCGGGGAGCTGTTTTTT. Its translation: CASTWAGTNTGELFF.

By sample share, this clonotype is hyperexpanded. The CDR3 spells CSAPVEFTDTQYF. CDR3 in DNA: TGCAGTGCCCCGGTGGAGTTTACGGATACGCAGTATTTT. This rearrangement joins TRBV20-1 to TRBJ2-3; D call uncertain. The germline V gene encodes CDR1 DFQATT and CDR2 SNEGSKA (reference sequence). V lost 6 bases to trimming and J lost 6 bases, with 16 bases between them. CDR3 length equals 13 residues.

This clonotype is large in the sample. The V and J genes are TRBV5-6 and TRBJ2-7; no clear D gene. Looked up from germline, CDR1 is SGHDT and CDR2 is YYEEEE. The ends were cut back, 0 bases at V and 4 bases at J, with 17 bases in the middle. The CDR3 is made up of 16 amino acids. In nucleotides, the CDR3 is TGTGCCAGCAGCTTGGAGGGAAACAGACGGGCTTACGAGCAGTACTTC. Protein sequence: CASSLEGNRRAYEQYF.

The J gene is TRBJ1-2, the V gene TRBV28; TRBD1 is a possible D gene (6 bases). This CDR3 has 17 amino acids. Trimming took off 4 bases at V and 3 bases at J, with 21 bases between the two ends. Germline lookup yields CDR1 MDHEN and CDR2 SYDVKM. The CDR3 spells CASSSADRARGHYGYTF. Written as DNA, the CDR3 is TGTGCCAGCAGTTCTGCGGACAGAGCAAGGGGTCACTATGGCTACACCTTC.

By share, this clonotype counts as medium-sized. The CDR3 sequence: CASSFSGPLYEQYF. The CDR3 DNA sequence: TGTGCCAGCAGCTTCTCAGGACCACTCTACGAGCAGTACTTC. The chain has TRBV7-6 and TRBJ2-7; D unclear. Trimming removed 3 bases at V and 3 bases at J, with 12 bases between. This CDR3 is 14 amino acids long. The germline CDR1 and CDR2 sequences are SGHVS and FNYEAQ. The complete variable domain, with remaining parts taken from reference TRBV7-6 and TRBJ2-7, reads GAGVSQSPRYKVTKRGQDVALRCDPISGHVSLYWYRQALGQGPEFLTYFNYEAQQDKSGLPNDRFSAERPEGSISTLTIQRTEQRDSAMYRCASSFSGPLYEQYFGPGTRLTVT.

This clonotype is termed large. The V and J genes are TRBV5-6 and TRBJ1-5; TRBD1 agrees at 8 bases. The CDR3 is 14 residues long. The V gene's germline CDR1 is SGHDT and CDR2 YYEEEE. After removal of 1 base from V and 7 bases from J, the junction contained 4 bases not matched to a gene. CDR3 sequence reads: CASSLITGGQPQHF. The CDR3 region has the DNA TGTGCCAGCAGCTTGATTACAGGGGGACAGCCCCAGCATTTT. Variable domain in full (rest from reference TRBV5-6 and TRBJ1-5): DAGVTQSPTHLIKTRGQQVTLRCSPKSGHDTVSWYQQALGQGPQFIFQYYEEEERQRGNFPDRFSGHQFPNYSSELNVNALLLGDSALYLCASSLITGGQPQHFGDGTRLSIL.

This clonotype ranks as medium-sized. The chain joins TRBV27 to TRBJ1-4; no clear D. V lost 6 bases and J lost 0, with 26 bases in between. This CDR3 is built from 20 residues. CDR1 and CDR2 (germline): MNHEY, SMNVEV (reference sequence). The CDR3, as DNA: TGTGCCAGCAGAGCTACCTCAGGAGGATGGAGGGATGCAACTAATGAAAAACTGTTTTTT. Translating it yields CASRATSGGWRDATNEKLFF. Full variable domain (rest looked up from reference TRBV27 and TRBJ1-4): EAQVTQNPRYLITVTGKKLTVTCSQNMNHEYMSWYRQDPGLGLRQIYYSMNVEVTDKGDVPEGYKVSRKEKRNFPLILESPSPNQTSLYFCASRATSGGWRDATNEKLFFGSGTQLSVL.

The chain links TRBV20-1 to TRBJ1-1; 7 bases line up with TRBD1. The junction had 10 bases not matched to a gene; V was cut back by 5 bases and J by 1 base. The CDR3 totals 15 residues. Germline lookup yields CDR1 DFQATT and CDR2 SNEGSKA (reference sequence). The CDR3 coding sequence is TGCAGTGCTCCCCCGGACAGGAAAAGGAACACTGAAGCTTTCTTT. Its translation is CSAPPDRKRNTEAFF.

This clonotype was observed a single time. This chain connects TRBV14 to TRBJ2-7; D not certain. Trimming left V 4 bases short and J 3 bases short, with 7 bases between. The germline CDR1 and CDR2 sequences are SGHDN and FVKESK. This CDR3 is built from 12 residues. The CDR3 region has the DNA TGTGCCAGCAGCCCGGCGAACTACGAGCAGTACTTC. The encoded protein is CASSPANYEQYF. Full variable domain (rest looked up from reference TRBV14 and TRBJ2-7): EAGVTQFPSHSVIEKGQTVTLRCDPISGHDNLYWYRRVMGKEIKFLLHFVKESKQDESGMPNNRFLAERTGGTYSTLKVQPAELEDSGVYFCASSPANYEQYFGPGTRLTVT.

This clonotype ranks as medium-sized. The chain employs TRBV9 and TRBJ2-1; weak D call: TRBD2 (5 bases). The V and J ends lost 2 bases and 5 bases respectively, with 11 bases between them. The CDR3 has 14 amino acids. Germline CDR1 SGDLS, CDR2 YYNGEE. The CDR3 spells CASSVGGLNNEQFF. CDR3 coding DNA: TGTGCCAGCAGCGTGGGTGGACTGAACAATGAGCAGTTCTTC.

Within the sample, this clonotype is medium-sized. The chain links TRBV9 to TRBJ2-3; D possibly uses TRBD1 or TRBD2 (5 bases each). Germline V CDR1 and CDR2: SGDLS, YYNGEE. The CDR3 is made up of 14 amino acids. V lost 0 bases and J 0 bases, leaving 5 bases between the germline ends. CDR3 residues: CASSVGGSTDTQYF. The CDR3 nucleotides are TGTGCCAGCAGCGTAGGGGGGAGCACAGATACGCAGTATTTT.

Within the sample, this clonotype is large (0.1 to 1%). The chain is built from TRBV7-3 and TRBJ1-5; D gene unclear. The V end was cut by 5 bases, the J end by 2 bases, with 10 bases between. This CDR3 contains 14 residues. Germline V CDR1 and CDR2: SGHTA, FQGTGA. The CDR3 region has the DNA TGTGCCAGCAGCCCGAGTGGTGGCAATCAGCCCCAGCATTTT. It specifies CASSPSGGNQPQHF.

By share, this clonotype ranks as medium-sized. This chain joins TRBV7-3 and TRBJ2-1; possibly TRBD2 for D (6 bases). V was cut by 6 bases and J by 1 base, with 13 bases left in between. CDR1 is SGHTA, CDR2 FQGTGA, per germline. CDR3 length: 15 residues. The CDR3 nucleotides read TGTGCCAGCAGTCCCGGGACTTTTTCCTACAATGAGCAGTTCTTC. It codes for CASSPGTFSYNEQFF.

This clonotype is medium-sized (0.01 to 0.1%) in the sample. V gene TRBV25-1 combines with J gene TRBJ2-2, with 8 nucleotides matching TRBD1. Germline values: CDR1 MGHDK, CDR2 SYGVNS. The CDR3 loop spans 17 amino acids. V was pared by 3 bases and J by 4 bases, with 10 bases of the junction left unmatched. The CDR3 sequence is CASSDRGQIYPTGELFF. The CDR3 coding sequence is TGTGCCAGCAGTGACAGGGGGCAGATCTACCCCACCGGGGAGCTGTTTTTT.

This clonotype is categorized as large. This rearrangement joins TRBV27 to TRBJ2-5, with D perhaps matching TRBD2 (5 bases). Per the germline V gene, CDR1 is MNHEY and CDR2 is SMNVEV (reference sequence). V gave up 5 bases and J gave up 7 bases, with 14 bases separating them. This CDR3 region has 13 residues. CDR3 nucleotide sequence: TGTGCCAGCAGTCCCTCCCGACGGGGGACCCAGTACTTC. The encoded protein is CASSPSRRGTQYF.